The 4 T cell receptor beta chains given below trace back to one sample, sequenced in a study of cytomegalovirus exposure and HLA in healthy donors. PCR was performed using 60 Vbeta and 13 Jbeta primers. Sequencing was performed with immunoSEQ multiplex PCR; in TCRdb, only in-frame clones are kept and a portion is missing. This sample yields some 120,000 clones, of which just under 75% are seen a single time; about 4.3% belongs to the top ten. Sequencing was performed on PBMCs. The receptors come from a man aged 55 to 69 in good health and CMV-seropositive.

This chain links TRBV2 with TRBJ2-5; D is uncertain. The CDR3 consists of 11 residues. In germline, CDR1 is SNHLY, CDR2 FYNNEI. The V end was cut by 6 bases, the J end by 9 bases, with 11 bases between. CDR3 nucleotide sequence: TGTGCCAGCAGACTCCAGGAAGCCCAGTACTTC. It encodes CASRLQEAQYF. The full variable domain, its missing parts supplied by reference TRBV2 and TRBJ2-5, is EPEVTQTPSHQVTQMGQEVILRCVPISNHLYFYWYRQILGQKVEFLVSFYNNEISEKSEIFDDQFSVERPDGSNFTLKIRSTKLEDSAMYFCASRLQEAQYFGPGTRLLVL.

The V call is TRBV4-1, the J call TRBJ1-2; no firm D call. Looked up from germline, CDR1 is MGHRA and CDR2 is YSYEKL. Trimming shortened V by 4 bases and J by 2 bases, and 14 bases separated the two germline ends. The CDR3 length is 15 residues. The CDR3 nucleotides are TGCGCCAGCAGCCTCGAGGCGTCAGCAAACTATGGCTACACCTTC. Its protein product is CASSLEASANYGYTF.

The count of this clone is one. The chain recombines TRBV2 with TRBJ1-5, with D possibly being TRBD1 (5 bases). The V end lost 4 bases, the J end lost 9 bases, and 13 bases lay between the germline ends. This CDR3 comprises 13 residues. Per the germline V gene, CDR1 is SNHLY and CDR2 is FYNNEI. CDR3 amino acids: CASSVETRGPQHF. The DNA of the CDR3 is TGTGCCAGCAGTGTAGAGACAAGGGGGCCCCAGCATTTT. Full variable domain (remainder filled in from reference TRBV2 and TRBJ1-5): EPEVTQTPSHQVTQMGQEVILRCVPISNHLYFYWYRQILGQKVEFLVSFYNNEISEKSEIFDDQFSVERPDGSNFTLKIRSTKLEDSAMYFCASSVETRGPQHFGDGTRLSIL.

This clone occurred a few times. The chain has TRBV5-1 and TRBJ1-4, with 10 bases matching TRBD1. Losses at the gene ends were 0 bases for V and 8 bases for J; bases not matched to a gene: 7. There are 16 residues in the CDR3. Germline assignment: CDR1 SGHRS and CDR2 YFSETQ. The CDR3 loop is CASSLGDRGEEEKLFF. CDR3 coding DNA: TGCGCCAGCAGCTTGGGGGACAGGGGAGAGGAGGAAAAACTGTTTTTT.